The clone carrying this TCR beta chain occurred many times. Read data end 3 residues before the CDR3 end; the end is taken from the germline J gene. This entry is derived from a study of T cell clonality in common variable immunodeficiency. Measured with immunoSEQ multiplex PCR; TCRdb has only the in-frame clones, and not every one. There are about 39,000 clones in the sample, none observed a single time. CDR1 and CDR2 (germline): GTSNPN, SVGIG (reference sequence). This CDR3 is 13 amino acids long. Trimming left V 6 bases short and J 0 bases short, with 10 bases between. The sample consisted of peripheral blood mononuclear cells. The chain carries TRBV30 and TRBJ2-3; D may be TRBD1 (5 bases). The sequence was obtained from a person aged 18 to 69 in good health. CDR3 DNA (partial): TGTGCCTGCGTAGGGGCGAGCACAGATACG. Its protein product is CACVGASTDT. The whole CDR3 protein reads CACVGASTDTQYF.